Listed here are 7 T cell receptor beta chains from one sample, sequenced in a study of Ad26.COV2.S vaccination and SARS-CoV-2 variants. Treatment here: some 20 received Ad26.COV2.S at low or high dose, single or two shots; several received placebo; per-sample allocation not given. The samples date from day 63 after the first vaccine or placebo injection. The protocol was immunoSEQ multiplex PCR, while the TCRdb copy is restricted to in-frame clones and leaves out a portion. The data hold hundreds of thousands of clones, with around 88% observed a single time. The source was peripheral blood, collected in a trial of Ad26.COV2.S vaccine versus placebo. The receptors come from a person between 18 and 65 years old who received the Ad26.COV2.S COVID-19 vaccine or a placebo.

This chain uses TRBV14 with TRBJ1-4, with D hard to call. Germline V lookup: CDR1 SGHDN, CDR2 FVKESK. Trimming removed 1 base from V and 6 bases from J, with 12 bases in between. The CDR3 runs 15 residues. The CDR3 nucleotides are TGTGCCAGCAGCCAAGGTCGCCGGCAGTATGAAAAACTGTTTTTT. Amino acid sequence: CASSQGRRQYEKLFF.

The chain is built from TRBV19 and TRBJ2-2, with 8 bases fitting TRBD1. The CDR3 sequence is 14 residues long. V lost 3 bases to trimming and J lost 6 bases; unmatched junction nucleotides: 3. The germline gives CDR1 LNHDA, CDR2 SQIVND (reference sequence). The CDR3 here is CASSIGQGPGELFF. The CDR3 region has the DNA TGTGCCAGTAGTATCGGACAGGGCCCCGGGGAGCTGTTTTTT.

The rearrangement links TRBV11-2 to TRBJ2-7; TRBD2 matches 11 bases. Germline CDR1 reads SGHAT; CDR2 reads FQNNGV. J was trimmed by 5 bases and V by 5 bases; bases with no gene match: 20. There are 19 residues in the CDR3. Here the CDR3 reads CASSRLGQGRLAGGNEQYF. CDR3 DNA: TGTGCCAGCAGCCGCCTCGGACAGGGCAGGCTAGCGGGAGGAAACGAGCAGTACTTC.

In DNA, the CDR3 is TGTGCCACCAGCAGAGGAAAGGGGGCTCAAAACTATGGCTACACCTTC. It yields the protein CATSRGKGAQNYGYTF. The chain carries TRBV15 and TRBJ1-2; 7 nucleotides line up with TRBD1. CDR1 LNHNV and CDR2 YYDKDF come from the germline V gene (reference sequence). This CDR3 is built from 16 residues. The J segment lost 2 bases and the V segment lost 1 base, leaving 7 bases of the junction unmatched.

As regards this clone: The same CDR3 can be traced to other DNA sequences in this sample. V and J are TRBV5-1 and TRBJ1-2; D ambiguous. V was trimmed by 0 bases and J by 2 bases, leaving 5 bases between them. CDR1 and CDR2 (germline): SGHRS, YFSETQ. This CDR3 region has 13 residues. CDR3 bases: TGCGCCAGCAGCTTGGAAGGGAACTATGGCTACACCTTC. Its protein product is CASSLEGNYGYTF.

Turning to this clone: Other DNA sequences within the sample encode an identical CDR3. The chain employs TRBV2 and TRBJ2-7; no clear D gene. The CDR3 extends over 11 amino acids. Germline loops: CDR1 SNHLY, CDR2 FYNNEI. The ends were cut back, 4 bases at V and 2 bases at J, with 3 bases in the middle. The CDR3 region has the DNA TGTGCCAGCAGTGGGGCCTACGAGCAGTACTTC. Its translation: CASSGAYEQYF.

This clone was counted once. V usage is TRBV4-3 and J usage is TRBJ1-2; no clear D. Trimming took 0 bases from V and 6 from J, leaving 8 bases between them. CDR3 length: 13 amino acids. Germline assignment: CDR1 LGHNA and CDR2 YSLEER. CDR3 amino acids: CASSQDRRDGYTF. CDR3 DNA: TGCGCCAGCAGCCAAGATAGGAGGGATGGCTACACCTTC.